Each of the 21 T cell receptor beta chains below was sequenced from the same sample in a study of blood T cell repertoires in COVID-19. Repertoires were generated with immunoSEQ multiplex PCR, while TCRdb's copy carries only in-frame clones and drops some. The sample contains some 220,000 clones, around 81% of which appear only once. Sequences were obtained from peripheral blood. The receptors here all came from a woman in her 70s with acute or convalescent COVID-19.

This clone occurred a few times. This chain connects TRBV24-1 to TRBJ1-2, with D perhaps matching TRBD1 (5 bases). The V and J ends lost 5 bases and 3 bases respectively, with 6 bases between them. In germline, CDR1 is KGHDR, CDR2 SFDVKD. The CDR3 has 12 amino acids. The CDR3 is CATSGRDYGYTF. The CDR3 nucleotides are TGTGCCACCAGTGGCAGGGACTATGGCTACACCTTC.

The chain joins TRBV7-9 to TRBJ1-3; 9 nucleotides align to TRBD1. This CDR3 region has 18 residues. The germline V gene has CDR1 SEHNR and CDR2 FQNEAQ (reference sequence). V lost 5 bases to trimming and J lost 0 bases; unmatched junction nucleotides: 11. CDR3 bases: TGTGCCAGCAGCCGGGACAGGGTAGAGGAGAACTCTGGAAACACCATATATTTT. Encoded protein: CASSRDRVEENSGNTIYF.

The CDR3 loop is CAWSPYSGRGRTEAFF. The CDR3 DNA reads as TGTGCCTGGAGTCCGTATTCAGGGCGAGGTCGGACTGAAGCTTTCTTT. The chain is built from TRBV30 and TRBJ1-1, with TRBD1 as a possible D gene (5 bases). This CDR3 is 16 amino acids long. Germline V CDR1 and CDR2: GTSNPN, SVGIG (reference sequence). The V gene lost 2 bases and the J gene lost 5 bases, with 21 bases spanning the gap.

The CDR3 sequence is CASSATSGDTDTQYF. The CDR3 bases are TGCGCCAGCAGCGCGACTAGCGGGGACACAGATACGCAGTATTTT. This chain connects TRBV5-1 to TRBJ2-3; 11 bases are shared with TRBD2. This CDR3 comprises 15 residues. Germline CDR1 and CDR2: SGHRS and YFSETQ. V shed 4 bases, J shed 2 bases, and the junction held 3 bases outside the gene matches.

The V call is TRBV4-1, the J call TRBJ2-7; 7 bases are a match to TRBD1. Germline CDR1 reads MGHRA; CDR2 reads YSYEKL. V shed 0 bases, J shed 2 bases, and the junction held 4 bases outside the gene matches. This CDR3 is 15 amino acids long. Written as DNA, the CDR3 is TGCGCCAGCAGCCAAGATCGTAGGGGGCCCTACGAGCAGTACGTC. This codes for CASSQDRRGPYEQYV.

This chain joins TRBV7-2 and TRBJ1-2, with a tentative D call TRBD1 (5 bases). V was pared by 1 base and J by 5 bases, with 11 bases between. Germline CDR1 reads SGHTA; CDR2 reads FQGNSA. The CDR3 spans 14 residues. The CDR3 spells CASSLGTGAYGYTF. CDR3 coding DNA: TGTGCCAGCAGCTTAGGCACAGGCGCTTATGGCTACACCTTC.

This clone was seen just once. The CDR3 sequence is CAISTSGLNTDTQYF. The CDR3 DNA follows: TGTGCCATCAGCACTAGCGGACTAAACACAGATACGCAGTATTTT. This chain joins TRBV10-3 and TRBJ2-3; TRBD2 matches 8 bases. This CDR3 comprises 15 residues. Looked up from germline, CDR1 is ENHRY and CDR2 is SYGVKD. After removal of 6 bases from V and 2 bases from J, the junction contained 7 bases not matched to a gene.

This clone occurred once. The CDR3 here is CASSLYPGRETQYF. The CDR3 nucleotides read TGCGCCAGCAGCCTTTATCCCGGGAGAGAGACCCAGTACTTC. This rearrangement joins TRBV4-3 to TRBJ2-5; a weak D match, TRBD2 (6 bases). Trimming pared 4 bases from V and 4 bases from J, leaving 13 bases between. In germline, CDR1 is LGHNA, CDR2 YSLEER. The CDR3 totals 14 residues.

This clone was observed a few times. The J gene is TRBJ2-3, the V gene TRBV3-1 (or the pseudogene TRBV3-2); perhaps TRBD1 as D (6 bases). V was cut by 5 bases and J by 1 base, with 10 bases left in between. CDR1 and CDR2 from the germline V gene are LGHDT and YNNKEL (reference sequence). This CDR3 comprises 14 residues. CDR3 in DNA: TGTGCCAGCAGCACAGGGATCGGCACAGATACGCAGTATTTT. Protein: CASSTGIGTDTQYF.

The rearrangement joins TRBV5-1 to TRBJ2-7, with TRBD2 matching over 10 bases. CDR1 is SGHRS and CDR2 is YFSETQ in the germline V gene. The CDR3 spans 18 residues. The V segment lost 2 bases and the J segment 2 bases; nucleotides outside the gene matches: 13. CDR3 loop: CASSFRASGGVVPYEQYF. The CDR3 DNA follows: TGCGCCAGCAGCTTTAGGGCTAGCGGGGGAGTCGTACCCTACGAGCAGTACTTC.

This clone was recorded only once. The rearrangement joins TRBV11-3 to TRBJ2-1; possibly TRBD2 for D (5 bases). V was shortened by 5 bases and J by 6 bases, with 14 bases between the two germline ends. This CDR3 has 14 residues. Germline V gene sequence: CDR1 SGHNT, CDR2 YENEEA. The CDR3 loop is CASSPPDSVNEQFF. CDR3 nucleotide sequence: TGTGCCAGCAGCCCTCCTGATAGCGTCAATGAGCAGTTCTTC.

DNA of the CDR3: TGCGCCAGCAGCCTGAAGGGACAGGGGTCCACCTACGAGCAGTACTTC. Encoded protein: CASSLKGQGSTYEQYF. The chain employs TRBV10-2 and TRBJ2-7; 10 bases agree with TRBD1. CDR1 and CDR2 (germline): WSHSY, SAAADI. J gave up 2 bases and V 6 bases, and 10 bases lay outside the gene matches. The CDR3 contains 16 residues.

This rearrangement joins TRBV20-1 to TRBJ2-5; the D is unclear. V was trimmed by 3 bases and J by 5 bases, leaving 7 bases between them. Germline values: CDR1 DFQATT, CDR2 SNEGSKA (reference sequence). The CDR3 is made up of 11 amino acids. CDR3 coding DNA: TGCAGTGCTAGTTTCGCGGAGACCCAGTACTTC. This encodes CSASFAETQYF.

V and J are TRBV5-1 and TRBJ1-1; 8 bases line up with TRBD1. The J segment lost 4 bases and the V segment lost 5 bases, leaving 10 bases of the junction unmatched. CDR1 is SGHRS and CDR2 is YFSETQ in the germline V gene. The CDR3 runs 15 residues. CDR3 DNA: TGCGCCAGCAGTTCCGTTCAGGGGGCGCGCACTGAAGCTTTCTTT. Its protein is CASSSVQGARTEAFF.

The gene calls are TRBV21-1 and TRBJ1-3. TRBV21-1 is deemed a pseudogene. This CDR3 is 15 amino acids long. The CDR3 sequence is CASRVIVKLGNTIYF. CDR3 in DNA: TGTGCCAGCAGGGTGATCGTAAAACTTGGAAACACCATATATTTT.

The sample holds one count of this clone. The chain carries TRBV6-5 and TRBJ2-7; D call uncertain. Germline loops: CDR1 MNHEY, CDR2 SVGAGI. V gave up 6 bases and J gave up 2 bases, with 8 bases separating them. The CDR3 loop spans 12 amino acids. Here the CDR3 reads CASRNRAYEQYV. For the CDR3, the DNA is TGTGCCAGCAGAAACAGAGCCTACGAGCAGTACGTC.

The chain links TRBV6-1 to TRBJ2-4; possible D gene TRBD2, 5 bases. V lost 2 bases and J lost 6, with 11 bases in between. Germline CDR1 MNHNS, CDR2 SASEGT. The CDR3 is 14 amino acids. CDR3 sequence (DNA): TGTGCCAGCAGTGAACGGGGTGGCGGAAACATTCAGTACTTC. Protein: CASSERGGGNIQYF.

In this sample, this clone turned up many times. The V gene is TRBV27, the J gene TRBJ2-2, with TRBD2 identical over 10 bases. CDR1 and CDR2 (germline): MNHEY, SMNVEV (reference sequence). The CDR3 runs 14 residues. V lost 7 bases and J lost 6; bases outside the gene matches: 5. The CDR3: CASTLSGGAGELFF. CDR3 DNA: TGTGCCAGCACCCTGAGCGGGGGGGCCGGGGAGCTGTTTTTT.

The J gene is TRBJ2-2, the V gene TRBV7-8; 7 bases match TRBD1. Germline V gene sequence: CDR1 SGHVS, CDR2 FQNEAQ. The CDR3 is 15 residues long. V shed 0 bases, J shed 4 bases, and the junction held 2 bases outside the gene matches. CDR3 sequence: CASSLASGGTGELFF. The CDR3 DNA reads as TGTGCCAGCAGCTTAGCGTCAGGGGGCACCGGGGAGCTGTTTTTT.

This clone turned up a few times. This sequence joins TRBV7-2 and TRBJ2-5; D may be TRBD2 (6 bases). This CDR3 has 14 residues. Trimming took 6 bases from V and 4 from J, leaving 15 bases between them. CDR1 and CDR2 (germline): SGHTA, FQGNSA. Here the CDR3 reads CASRGGSVGETQYF. The CDR3 coding sequence is TGTGCCAGCAGAGGAGGGTCAGTAGGAGAGACCCAGTACTTC.

This clone occurred a few times. The CDR3 here is CASSRIPREDEKLFF. In DNA form, the CDR3 reads TGCGCCAGCAGTCGAATTCCCAGGGAGGATGAAAAACTGTTTTTT. The chain couples TRBV5-1 to TRBJ1-4; TRBD1 might be the D (5 bases). CDR1 SGHRS and CDR2 YFSETQ come from the germline V gene. V was clipped by 5 bases and J by 6 bases, with 17 bases between them. The CDR3 is made up of 15 amino acids. Looking up the rest from reference TRBV5-1 and TRBJ1-4 gives the full variable domain: KAGVTQTPRYLIKTRGQQVTLSCSPISGHRSVSWYQQTPGQGLQFLFEYFSETQRNKGNFPGRFSGRQFSNSRSEMNVSTLELGDSALYLCASSRIPREDEKLFFGSGTQLSVL.